The rows below give T cell receptor beta chains drawn from one sample of a study of blood T cell repertoires in COVID-19. The assay was immunoSEQ multiplex PCR, and TCRdb's table has in-frame clones only and misses some. The sample includes about 39,000 clones, approximately 78% of them seen just once. Sequenced material: peripheral blood. The source of these receptors is a human donor in a cohort sampled during active or convalescent COVID-19. The donor label of this sample is uncertain. The CDR3 runs from the conserved cysteine through the conserved F or W. A D gene is named only where the DNA matches it firmly. Some rows have no size entry. The others give once, few or many, or a class for an expanded clone.

V	J	D	size	CDR3	DNA
TRBV1	TRBJ1-6	NA	NA	CTSSDGQGEISSYNSPLHF	TGCACCAGCAGCGACGGACAGGGGGAAATTAGCTCCTATAATTCACCCCTCCACTTT
TRBV7-8	TRBJ2-6	TRBD1	NA	CASSISTGGRGANVLTF	TGTGCCAGCAGCATATCAACAGGGGGCAGGGGGGCCAACGTCCTGACTTTC
TRBV29-1	TRBJ2-5	TRBD1	NA	CSADRGSETQYF	TGCAGCGCTGACAGGGGTAGCGAGACCCAGTACTTC
TRBV19	TRBJ1-1	NA	NA	CASSIARTARNTEAFF	TGTGCCAGTAGTATAGCTCGGACAGCCAGGAACACTGAAGCTTTCTTT
TRBV19	TRBJ2-1	NA	NA	CASNEGAGDEQFF	TGTGCCAGTAATGAGGGCGCTGGCGATGAGCAGTTCTTC
TRBV25-1	TRBJ1-1	NA	NA	CASSDVGDGNTEAFF	TGTGCCAGCAGTGATGTAGGGGATGGGAACACTGAAGCTTTCTTT
TRBV4-3	TRBJ2-1	NA	NA	CASSQDRMGLGNEQFF	TGCGCCAGCAGCCAAGATCGAATGGGCCTGGGCAATGAGCAGTTCTTC
TRBV11-3	TRBJ2-6	NA	few	CASSNSRSGANVLTF	TGTGCCAGCAGCAACAGTCGCTCTGGGGCCAACGTCCTGACTTTC
TRBV10-3	TRBJ2-3	TRBD2	NA	CAISEGTSGYLTDTQYF	TGTGCCATCAGTGAGGGGACTAGCGGGTACCTCACAGATACGCAGTATTTT
TRBV2	TRBJ2-1	NA	NA	CASSADRNNEQFF	TGTGCCAGCAGCGCCGACAGAAACAATGAGCAGTTCTTC
TRBV5-1	TRBJ1-1	NA	NA	CASSLVQGGGTEAFF	TGCGCCAGCAGCTTGGTCCAGGGAGGAGGCACTGAAGCTTTCTTT
TRBV4-2	TRBJ2-1	NA	NA	CASSQDQYRLGYEQFF	TGTGCCAGCAGCCAAGATCAGTATCGGCTGGGCTATGAGCAGTTCTTC
TRBV5-6	TRBJ2-1	NA	NA	CASSLQVNEQFF	TGTGCCAGCAGCCTACAGGTAAATGAGCAGTTCTTC
TRBV11-3	TRBJ1-6	TRBD1	NA	CASSSRQGAGSPLHF	TGTGCCAGCAGCTCTCGACAGGGGGCGGGTTCACCCCTCCACTTT
TRBV14	TRBJ2-5	NA	NA	CASSQDYSPVATQYF	TGTGCCAGCAGCCAAGACTACAGTCCGGTTGCGACCCAGTACTTC
TRBV7-9	TRBJ2-7	TRBD1	few	CASSPGGSYEQYF	TGTGCCAGCAGCCCAGGGGGTTCCTACGAGCAGTACTTC
TRBV6-5	TRBJ2-3	TRBD2	NA	CASSLTSGGTDTQYF	TGTGCCAGCAGTCTGACTAGCGGGGGCACAGATACGCAGTATTTT
TRBV15	TRBJ2-1	TRBD2	NA	CATSRAGTSGRRNEQFF	TGTGCCACCAGCAGGGCCGGGACTAGCGGGAGGAGGAATGAGCAGTTCTTC
TRBV18	TRBJ1-2	TRBD1	NA	CASSSRDRGPGYTF	TGTGCCAGCTCATCCCGGGACAGGGGTCCCGGCTACACCTTC
TRBV19	TRBJ2-7	TRBD2	NA	CASPSPSGKGPYEQYF	TGTGCCAGCCCTTCCCCTAGCGGGAAGGGCCCCTACGAGCAGTACTTC
TRBV23-1	TRBJ1-5	TRBD1	NA	CASNRTGHNQPQHF	TGCGCCAGCAACCGGACAGGACACAATCAGCCCCAGCATTTT
TRBV4-2	TRBJ2-1	TRBD2	NA	CASSQSGTSGHNEQFF	TGTGCCAGCAGCCAATCCGGGACTAGCGGACACAATGAGCAGTTCTTC
TRBV10-3	TRBJ1-1	TRBD1	NA	CAISEFQGARSLTEAFF	TGTGCCATCAGTGAGTTTCAGGGGGCGCGCAGTTTGACTGAAGCTTTCTTT
TRBV19	TRBJ2-2	TRBD2	NA	CASSSGLAGNGELFF	TGTGCCAGTAGTTCGGGACTAGCGGGAAACGGGGAGCTGTTTTTT
TRBV30	TRBJ2-7	TRBD1	once	CAWSDPPGQGFPRGEQYF	TGTGCCTGGAGCGACCCACCGGGACAGGGCTTTCCTCGGGGCGAGCAGTACTTC
TRBV6-2/TRBV6-3	TRBJ2-3	TRBD2	NA	CASSWGLAGSTDTQYF	TGTGCCAGCAGTTGGGGGCTAGCGGGTTCCACAGATACGCAGTATTTT
TRBV5-6	TRBJ2-1	TRBD1	NA	CASSSGTANEQFF	TGTGCCAGCAGCTCCGGGACAGCAAATGAGCAGTTCTTC
TRBV30	TRBJ1-2	TRBD1	NA	CAWILRTGGTYGYTF	TGTGCCTGGATTTTAAGGACAGGGGGTACCTATGGCTACACCTTC
TRBV29-1	TRBJ2-1	TRBD2	NA	CSASGLAGDNEQFF	TGCAGCGCCTCAGGACTAGCGGGAGACAATGAGCAGTTCTTC
TRBV6-5	TRBJ2-7	NA	once	CASRIGGVQYF	TGTGCCAGCAGGATTGGAGGGGTACAGTACTTC
TRBV19	TRBJ2-1	TRBD2	medium-sized	CASKPQGLAGVDEQFF	TGTGCCAGTAAACCCCAGGGCCTAGCGGGAGTCGATGAGCAGTTCTTC
TRBV4-3	TRBJ2-1	NA	NA	CASSQRLSLGQFF	TGCGCCAGCAGCCAGAGACTTTCCCTTGGGCAGTTCTTC
TRBV5-3	TRBJ1-3	NA	NA	CARSLEVTTGNTIYF	TGTGCCAGAAGCTTGGAAGTGACTACCGGAAACACCATATATTTT
TRBV13	TRBJ2-2	NA	NA	CASSARENTGELFF	TGTGCCAGCAGCGCCAGGGAGAACACCGGGGAGCTGTTTTTT
TRBV9	TRBJ1-2	NA	NA	CASSPEVDYGYTF	TGTGCCAGCAGCCCCGAGGTAGACTATGGCTACACCTTC
TRBV5-1	TRBJ2-1	TRBD2	NA	CASSSREVAGHNEQFF	TGCGCCAGCAGCTCGAGGGAGGTAGCGGGCCACAATGAGCAGTTCTTC
TRBV5-1	TRBJ2-3	TRBD2	NA	CASSFSAGADTQYF	TGCGCCAGCAGCTTCTCAGCGGGAGCAGATACGCAGTATTTT
TRBV25-1	TRBJ1-3	NA	NA	CASSLGGSGNTIYF	TGTGCCAGCAGCCTGGGAGGCTCTGGAAACACCATATATTTT
TRBV6-6	TRBJ1-1	NA	NA	CASSYSTPNTEAFF	TGTGCCAGCAGTTACTCGACACCTAACACTGAAGCTTTCTTT
TRBV5-1	TRBJ2-5	NA	NA	CASSRQESQETQYF	TGCGCCAGCAGCCGACAGGAATCACAAGAGACCCAGTACTTC
TRBV7-8	TRBJ2-5	TRBD2	NA	CASSPSGGTQYF	TGTGCCAGCAGCCCGTCGGGAGGAACCCAGTACTTC
TRBV9	TRBJ1-5	NA	NA	CASSLSVNQPQHF	TGTGCCAGCAGTCTCAGTGTGAATCAGCCCCAGCATTTT
TRBV11-1	TRBJ1-1	TRBD1	NA	CASSFGQGARLTEAFF	TGTGCCAGCAGTTTTGGACAGGGGGCGCGTTTAACTGAAGCTTTCTTT
TRBV5-1	TRBJ2-2	TRBD1	NA	CASSSGTGARTGELFF	TGCGCCAGCAGCTCCGGGACAGGGGCGCGAACCGGGGAGCTGTTTTTT
TRBV6-5	TRBJ1-6	NA	NA	CASSYSDSPNSPLHF	TGTGCCAGCAGTTACTCTGACAGCCCTAATTCACCCCTCCACTTT
TRBV2	TRBJ2-3	TRBD2	NA	CASMRWTSGSSTDTQYF	TGTGCCAGCATGAGGTGGACTAGCGGGAGCAGCACAGATACGCAGTATTTT
TRBV11-3	TRBJ1-2	NA	NA	CASSRDYRYGYTF	TGTGCCAGCAGCCGGGACTACCGCTATGGCTACACCTTC